The sequence of this TCR beta chain was determined in a study of long-term antiretroviral therapy in people with HIV. Looked up from germline, CDR1 is SNHLY and CDR2 is FYNNEI. The germline V and J ends were trimmed by 5 bases and 2 bases, with 10 bases remaining between them. The CDR3 runs to 13 residues. The study's findings and limits: Compared with controls, HIV repertoires showed narrower CDR3 length ranges.

Researchers report immunoSEQ v3.0 was run at survey level. The table came from immunoSEQ multiplex PCR; TCRdb's copy has only in-frame clones and leaves some out. Altogether around 21,000 clones are present, approximately 81% being singletons, with the ten largest covering roughly 8.1%. With respect to this clone: Its specificity is unknown.

Material: unsorted PBMCs, obtained at the start of antiretroviral therapy. The clonotype was recovered from a man aged 50 or older with HIV. The J gene is TRBJ2-7, the V gene TRBV2; D remains unclear. CDR3 sequence (DNA): TGTGCCAGCAGTTACGACGGAACCTACGAGCAGTACTTC. Its protein is CASSYDGTYEQYF.